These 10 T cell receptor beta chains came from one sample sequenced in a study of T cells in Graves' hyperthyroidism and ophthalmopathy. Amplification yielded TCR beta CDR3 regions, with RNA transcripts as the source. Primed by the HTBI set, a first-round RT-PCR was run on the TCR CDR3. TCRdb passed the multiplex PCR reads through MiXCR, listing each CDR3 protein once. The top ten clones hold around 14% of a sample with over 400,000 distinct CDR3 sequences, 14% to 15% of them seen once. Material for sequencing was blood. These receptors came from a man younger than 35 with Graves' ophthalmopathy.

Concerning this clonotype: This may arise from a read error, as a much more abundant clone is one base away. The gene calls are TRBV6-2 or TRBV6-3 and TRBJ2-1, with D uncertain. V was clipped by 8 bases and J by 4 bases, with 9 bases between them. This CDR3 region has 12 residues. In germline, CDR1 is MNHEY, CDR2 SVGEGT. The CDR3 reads CASLTGYNEQFF. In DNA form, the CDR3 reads TGTGCCAGCTTAACCGGATACAATGAGCAGTTCTTC.

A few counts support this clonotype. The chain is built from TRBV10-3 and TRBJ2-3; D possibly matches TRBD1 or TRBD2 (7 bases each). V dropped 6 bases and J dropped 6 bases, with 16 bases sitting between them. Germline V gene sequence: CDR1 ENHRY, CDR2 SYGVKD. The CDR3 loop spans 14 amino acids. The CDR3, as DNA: TGTGCCATCAGCCTCGACAGGGAGGGGGATACGCAGTATTTT. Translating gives CAISLDREGDTQYF.

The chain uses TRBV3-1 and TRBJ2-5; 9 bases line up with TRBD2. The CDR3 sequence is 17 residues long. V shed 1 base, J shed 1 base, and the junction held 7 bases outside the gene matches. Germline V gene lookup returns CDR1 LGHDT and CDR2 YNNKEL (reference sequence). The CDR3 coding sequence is TGTGCCAGCAGCCAAGGCCCGACTAGCGGACCCCAAGAGACCCAGTACTTC. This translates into CASSQGPTSGPQETQYF.

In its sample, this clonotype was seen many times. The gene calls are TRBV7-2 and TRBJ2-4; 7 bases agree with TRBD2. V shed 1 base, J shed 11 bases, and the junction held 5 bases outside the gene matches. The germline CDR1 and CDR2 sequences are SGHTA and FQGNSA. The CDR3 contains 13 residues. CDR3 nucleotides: TGTGCCAGCAGCTTAGTCCGCGGGAGAGTTCAGTACTTC. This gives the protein CASSLVRGRVQYF.

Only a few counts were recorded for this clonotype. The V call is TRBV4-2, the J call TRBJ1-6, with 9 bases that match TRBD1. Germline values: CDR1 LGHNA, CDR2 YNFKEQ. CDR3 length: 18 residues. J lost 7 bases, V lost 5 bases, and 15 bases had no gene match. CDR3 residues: CASSLAPFGTGYNSPLHF. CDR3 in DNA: TGTGCCAGCAGCTTGGCGCCCTTCGGGACAGGGTACAATTCACCCCTCCACTTT.

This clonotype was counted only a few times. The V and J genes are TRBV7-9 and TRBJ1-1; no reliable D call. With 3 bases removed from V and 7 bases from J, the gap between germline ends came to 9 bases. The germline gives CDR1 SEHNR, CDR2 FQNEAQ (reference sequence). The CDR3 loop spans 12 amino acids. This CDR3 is CASSFGRSEAFF. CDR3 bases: TGTGCCAGCAGCTTTGGTCGAAGTGAAGCTTTCTTT.

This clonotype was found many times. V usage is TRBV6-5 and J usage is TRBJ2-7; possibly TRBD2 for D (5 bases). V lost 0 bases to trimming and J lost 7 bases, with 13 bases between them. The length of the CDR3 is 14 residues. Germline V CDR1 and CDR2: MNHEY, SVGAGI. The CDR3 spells CASSYSTGEVEQYF. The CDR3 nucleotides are TGTGCCAGCAGTTACTCGACCGGGGAAGTAGAGCAGTACTTC.

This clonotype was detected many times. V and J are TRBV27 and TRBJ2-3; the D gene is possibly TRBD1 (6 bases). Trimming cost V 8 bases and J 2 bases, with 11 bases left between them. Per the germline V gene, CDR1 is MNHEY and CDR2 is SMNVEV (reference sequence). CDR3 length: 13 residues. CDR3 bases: TGTGCCAGCGTCGGACAGAACACAGATACGCAGTATTTT. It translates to CASVGQNTDTQYF.

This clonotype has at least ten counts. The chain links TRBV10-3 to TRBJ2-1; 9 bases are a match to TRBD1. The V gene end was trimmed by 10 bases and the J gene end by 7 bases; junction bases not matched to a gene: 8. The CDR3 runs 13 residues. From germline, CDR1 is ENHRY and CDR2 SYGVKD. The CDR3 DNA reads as TGTGCCACCGCCACCGGGACAGGGAATGAGCAGTTCTTC. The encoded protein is CATATGTGNEQFF.

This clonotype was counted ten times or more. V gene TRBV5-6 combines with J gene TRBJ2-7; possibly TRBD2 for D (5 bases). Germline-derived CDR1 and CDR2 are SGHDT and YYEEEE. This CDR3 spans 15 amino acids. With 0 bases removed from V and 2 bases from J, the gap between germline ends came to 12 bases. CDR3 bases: TGTGCCAGCAGCTTGGCGGGGTACGACCCCTACGAGCAGTACTTC. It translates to CASSLAGYDPYEQYF.